The clone carrying this TCR beta chain was seen just once. In the PCR, 60 Vbeta and 13 Jbeta primers were used. Method: immunoSEQ multiplex PCR; TCRdb's copy keeps in-frame clones and lacks some. This table holds about 170,000 clones, about four fifths found once. The record originates from a study of cytomegalovirus exposure and HLA in healthy donors. The V end was cut by 6 bases, the J end by 3 bases, with 13 bases between. The CDR3 length is 13 residues. CDR1 and CDR2 from the germline V gene are SGHKS and YYEKEE (reference sequence). The clonotype was recovered from a woman aged 45-59 years in good health and CMV-seropositive. The chain combines TRBV5-5 with TRBJ2-7, with D possibly matching TRBD1 (5 bases). Specimen: PBMCs. Written as DNA, the CDR3 is TGTGCCAGCATGGCAGGGCAAAACTACGAGCAGTACTTC. It translates to CASMAGQNYEQYF.